The table lists the clone carrying this T cell receptor beta chain with a few counts. The antigen is not known. These data come from a study of response to subunit inactivated influenza vaccine. Overall study findings and caveats: The authors suggested that few new T cells are recruited per seasonal influenza vaccination.

MiXCR, run by TCRdb on the RT-PCR reads, gives a single entry per CDR3 protein. The top ten hold around 3% of the sample, which has 500,000 to 600,000 distinct CDR3 sequences, 15% to 20% seen once. Germline assignment: CDR1 MNHNS and CDR2 SASEGT. This CDR3 contains 14 residues. Deletions cut 6 bases from V and 3 bases from J, with 15 bases between. This receptor was taken from a man between 45 and 75 years old who received an inactivated influenza vaccine. The chain employs TRBV6-1 and TRBJ2-7; perhaps TRBD1 as D (5 bases). Source: CD4+ T cells sorted from PBMCs, taken around 25 months after vaccination. CDR3 sequence: CASSVPTQGYEQYF. DNA of the CDR3: TGTGCCAGCAGCGTTCCGACGCAGGGCTACGAGCAGTACTTC.